This is a list of T cell receptor beta chains from one sample in a study of regulatory T cells in long-lasting Graves disease. TCRdb reprocessed the multiplex PCR reads via MiXCR and lists one record per CDR3 protein. This repertoire shows about 220,000 distinct CDR3 sequences, roughly 20% found once; its top ten account for about 10%. This same sample was also part of a study on T cells in Graves' hyperthyroidism and ophthalmopathy.

Sequenced material: peripheral blood mononuclear cells (PBMCs), taken at new diagnosis, from a patient treated with antithyroid drugs. The receptor set was obtained from a woman aged 25 to 39 with Graves disease. CDR3s include the opening cysteine and the closing phenylalanine or tryptophan. Fields, in order: V gene, CDR3 protein.

V: TRBV28
CDR3: CASSSGDRAAETQYF

V: TRBV20-1
CDR3: CSAGGTPNEKLFF

V: TRBV6-1
CDR3: CASSAQPEPGEQYF

V: TRBV7-2
CDR3: CASSPQAQGRGYTF

V: TRBV9
CDR3: CASSVGQGYGYTF

V: TRBV5-1
CDR3: CASSLGSGWAYNEQFF

V: TRBV9
CDR3: CASSSWTSGNNEQFF

V: TRBV6-2/TRBV6-3
CDR3: CASSYSSSTDTQYF

V: TRBV6-5
CDR3: CASSYGTSGSRSDTQYF

V: TRBV27
CDR3: CASSLGASGYSSYEQYF

V: TRBV6-1
CDR3: CATRGQSSPLHF

V: TRBV28
CDR3: CASSFREGGYTF